This T cell receptor (beta chain) was found in a study of cytomegalovirus exposure and HLA in healthy donors. Germline-derived CDR1 and CDR2 are LNHDA and SQIVND (reference sequence). The CDR3 runs to 15 residues. V was pared by 3 bases and J by 0 bases, with 3 bases of the junction left unmatched. Whole-study findings and limits: Several V segments, TRBV6-2 and TRBV6-3 among them, could not be told apart and were dropped. The HLA-A and HLA-B alleles of most subjects were reportedly predicted accurately from TCR beta sequences. A cluster of highly shared sequence variants was likely a sequencing artifact.

Use of 60 Vbeta and 13 Jbeta primers characterized the PCR. The assay was immunoSEQ multiplex PCR, and TCRdb's table has in-frame clones only and misses some. The data hold around 62,000 clones, with more than 70% observed a single time. Likely unrecorded immune exposures existed in these nominally healthy donors. A note on this clone: What it binds is not known.

This TCR came from a man aged 40-55 years in good health and CMV-seronegative. The rearrangement links TRBV19 to TRBJ2-3; 7 nucleotides agree with TRBD1. The sequenced sample consisted of PBMCs. For the CDR3, the DNA is TGTGCCAGTAGTATCGGGACAGCGAGCACAGATACGCAGTATTTT. It is translated as CASSIGTASTDTQYF.